This T cell receptor beta chain is from a study of T cells after yellow fever vaccination. Turning to this clonotype: Its antigen is undetermined.

The study's findings and limits: Most clones from primary vaccination were detected again post-booster (approximately 96% CD4, about 85% CD8).

TCRdb reanalysed the 5' RACE reads using MiXCR and keeps one entry per CDR3 protein. The data contain 350,000 to 550,000 distinct CDR3 sequences, roughly a sixth of them seen just once; the ten biggest clones take up 15% to 20%. The sample in question was PBMCs, obtained before the yellow fever booster vaccination. The TCR comes from a man between 18 and 35 years old who received the YFV17D yellow fever vaccine.

The CDR3 region has the DNA TGTGCCAGCCTGGAGGCGTTCACGGGGAACTCTGGGGCCAACGTCCTGACTTTC. Amino acids: CASLEAFTGNSGANVLTF. The chain is built from TRBV7-9 and TRBJ2-6; D perhaps matches TRBD2 (5 bases). Germline V gene sequence: CDR1 SEHNR, CDR2 FQNEAQ (reference sequence). The CDR3 extends over 18 amino acids. Trimming shortened V by 8 bases and J by 0 bases, and 20 bases separated the two germline ends.